A single TCR beta chain is shown here with its context. Its antigen remains unidentified. Generated by immunoSEQ multiplex PCR, the TCRdb table keeps only in-frame clones and is missing some. This sample yields 150,000 to 200,000 clones, of which roughly 92% are seen a single time; about 0.6% belongs to the top ten. This specimen comes from a study of T cell responses to AZD1222 COVID-19 vaccine. Study-wide points: Along spike, vaccine-associated CD4 TCRs were found throughout, with dominance at 160-218 and 743-854.

Trimming cost V 0 bases and J 13 bases, with 14 bases left between them. This CDR3 has 14 amino acids. Germline values: CDR1 SGDLS, CDR2 YYNGEE. The clonotype comes from an adult in good health. Specimen: peripheral blood, collected on day 0 of AZD1222 vaccination. The chain combines TRBV9 with TRBJ1-6; perhaps TRBD1 as D (5 bases). DNA for the CDR3: TGTGCCAGCAGCGTAGGGACACTAGGTGGGCCCCTCCACTTT. It specifies CASSVGTLGGPLHF.